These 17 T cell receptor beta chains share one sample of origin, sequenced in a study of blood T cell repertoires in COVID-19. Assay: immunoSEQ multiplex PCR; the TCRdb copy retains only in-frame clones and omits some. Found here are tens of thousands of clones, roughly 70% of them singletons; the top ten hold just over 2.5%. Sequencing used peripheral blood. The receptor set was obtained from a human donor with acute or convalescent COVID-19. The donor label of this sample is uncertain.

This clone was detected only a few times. DNA of the CDR3: TGTGCCAGCAGAAGAAGGGGGGGGAGCTATGGCTACACCTTC. Its protein is CASRRRGGSYGYTF. This chain joins TRBV5-8 and TRBJ1-2; TRBD1 might be the D (6 bases). V shed 5 bases and J shed 4 bases, with 15 bases lying between them. From germline, CDR1 is SGHTS and CDR2 YDEGEE. This CDR3 region has 14 residues.

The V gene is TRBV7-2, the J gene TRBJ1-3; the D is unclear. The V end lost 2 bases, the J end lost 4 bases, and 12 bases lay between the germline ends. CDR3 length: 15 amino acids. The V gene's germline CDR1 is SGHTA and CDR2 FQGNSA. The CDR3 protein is CASSLRRGSGNTIYF. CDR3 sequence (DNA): TGTGCCAGCAGCTTAAGGCGGGGTTCCGGAAACACCATATATTTT.

The CDR3: CASSLEGQYTGELFF. The DNA of the CDR3 is TGCGCCAGCAGCCTAGAGGGACAGTACACCGGGGAGCTGTTTTTT. This sequence joins TRBV4-3 and TRBJ2-2, with 7 bases that match TRBD1. The CDR3 is 15 residues long. Germline V gene lookup returns CDR1 LGHNA and CDR2 YSLEER. The V gene end was trimmed by 4 bases and the J gene end by 3 bases; junction bases not matched to a gene: 5.

For the CDR3, the DNA is TGTGCCAGCAGTTACCAGCGGGGGCAGCTAAATCAGCCCCAGCATTTT. It yields the protein CASSYQRGQLNQPQHF. V is TRBV6-2 or TRBV6-3 and J is TRBJ1-5; D possibly corresponds to TRBD1 (6 bases). V was clipped by 2 bases and J by 4 bases, with 15 bases between them. Germline values: CDR1 MNHEY, CDR2 SVGEGT. The length of the CDR3 is 16 residues.

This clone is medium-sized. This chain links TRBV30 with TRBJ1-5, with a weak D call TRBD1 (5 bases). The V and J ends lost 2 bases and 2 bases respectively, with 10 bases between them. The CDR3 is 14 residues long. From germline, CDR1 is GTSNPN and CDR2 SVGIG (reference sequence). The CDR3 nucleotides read TGTGCCTGGAGTTTAGGGGCTGGCAATCAGCCCCAGCATTTT. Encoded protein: CAWSLGAGNQPQHF.

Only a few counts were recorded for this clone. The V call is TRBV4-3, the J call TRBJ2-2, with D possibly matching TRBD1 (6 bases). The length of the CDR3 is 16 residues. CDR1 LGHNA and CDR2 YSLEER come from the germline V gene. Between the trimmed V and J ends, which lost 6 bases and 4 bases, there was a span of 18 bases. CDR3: CASSPARGSTTGELFF. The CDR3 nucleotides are TGCGCCAGCAGTCCAGCCAGGGGATCTACCACCGGGGAGCTGTTTTTT.

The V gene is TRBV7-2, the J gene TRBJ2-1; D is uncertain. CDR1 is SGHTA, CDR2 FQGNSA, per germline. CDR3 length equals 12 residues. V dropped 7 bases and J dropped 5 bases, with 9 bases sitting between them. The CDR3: CASNRGDNEQFF. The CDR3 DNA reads TGTGCCAGCAACCGAGGCGACAATGAGCAGTTCTTC.

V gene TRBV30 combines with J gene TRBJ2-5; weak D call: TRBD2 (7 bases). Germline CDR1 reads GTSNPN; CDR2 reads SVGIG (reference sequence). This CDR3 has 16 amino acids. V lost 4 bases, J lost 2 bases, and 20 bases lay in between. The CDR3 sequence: CAWKSSGGGTQETQYF. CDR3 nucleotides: TGTGCCTGGAAATCTAGCGGAGGAGGGACACAAGAGACCCAGTACTTC.

Here the CDR3 DNA reads TGTGCCAGCAGCCAGAGCCCCCCCAATGAGCAGTTCTTC. It encodes CASSQSPPNEQFF. This chain connects TRBV4-2 to TRBJ2-1; the D is unclear. The germline CDR1 and CDR2 sequences are LGHNA and YNFKEQ. The ends were cut back, 3 bases at V and 6 bases at J, with 9 bases in the middle. The CDR3 spans 13 residues.

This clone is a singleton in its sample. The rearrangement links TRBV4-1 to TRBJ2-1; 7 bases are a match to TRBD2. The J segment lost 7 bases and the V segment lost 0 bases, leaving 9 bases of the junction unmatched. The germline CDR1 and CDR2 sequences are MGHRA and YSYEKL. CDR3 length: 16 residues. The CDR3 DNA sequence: TGCGCCAGCAGCCAAGATTATCCGGGGAGGGAGAATGAGCAGTTCTTC. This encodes CASSQDYPGRENEQFF.

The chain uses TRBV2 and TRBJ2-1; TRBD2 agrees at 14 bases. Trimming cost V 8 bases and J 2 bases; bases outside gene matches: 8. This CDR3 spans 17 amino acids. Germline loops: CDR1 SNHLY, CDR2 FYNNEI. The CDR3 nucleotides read TGTGCCAGCGATAATCCGGGACTAGCGGGAGCCTACAATGAGCAGTTCTTC. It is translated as CASDNPGLAGAYNEQFF.

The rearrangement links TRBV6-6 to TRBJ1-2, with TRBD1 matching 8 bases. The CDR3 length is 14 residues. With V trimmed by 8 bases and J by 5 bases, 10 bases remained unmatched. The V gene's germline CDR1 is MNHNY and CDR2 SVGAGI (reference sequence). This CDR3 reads CASARQGREYGYTF. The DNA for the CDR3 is TGTGCCAGCGCCCGACAGGGGAGAGAATATGGCTACACCTTC.

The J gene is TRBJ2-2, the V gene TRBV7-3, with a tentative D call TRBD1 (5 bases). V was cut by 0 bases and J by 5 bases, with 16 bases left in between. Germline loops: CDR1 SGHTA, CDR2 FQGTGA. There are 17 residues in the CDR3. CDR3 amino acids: CASSLTPRDGLTGELFF. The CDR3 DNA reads TGTGCCAGCAGCTTAACTCCCAGGGATGGATTGACCGGGGAGCTGTTTTTT. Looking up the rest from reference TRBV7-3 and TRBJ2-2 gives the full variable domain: GAGVSQTPSNKVTEKGKYVELRCDPISGHTALYWYRQSLGQGPEFLIYFQGTGAADDSGLPNDRFFAVRPEGSVSTLKIQRTERGDSAVYLCASSLTPRDGLTGELFFGEGSRLTVL.

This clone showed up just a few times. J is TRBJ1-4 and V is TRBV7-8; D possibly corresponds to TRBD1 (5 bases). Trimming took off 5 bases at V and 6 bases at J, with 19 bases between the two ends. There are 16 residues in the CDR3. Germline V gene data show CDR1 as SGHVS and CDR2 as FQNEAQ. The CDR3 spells CASSVSGAVGDEKLFF. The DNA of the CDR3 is TGTGCCAGCAGCGTCAGCGGGGCGGTTGGGGATGAAAAACTGTTTTTT.

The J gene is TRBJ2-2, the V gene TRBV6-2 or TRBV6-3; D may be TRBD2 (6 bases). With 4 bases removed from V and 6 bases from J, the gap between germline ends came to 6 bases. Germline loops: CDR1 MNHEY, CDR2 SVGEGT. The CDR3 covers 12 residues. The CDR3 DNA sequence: TGTGCCAGCAGTTCGGGGGCCGGGGAGCTGTTTTTT. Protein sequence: CASSSGAGELFF.

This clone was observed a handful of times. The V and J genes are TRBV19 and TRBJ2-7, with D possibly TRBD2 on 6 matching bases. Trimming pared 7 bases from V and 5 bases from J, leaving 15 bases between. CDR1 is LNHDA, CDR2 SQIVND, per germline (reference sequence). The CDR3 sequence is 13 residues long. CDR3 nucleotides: TGTGCCAGTATGGTCTCGGGCGGGAACGAGCAGTACTTC. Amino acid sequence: CASMVSGGNEQYF. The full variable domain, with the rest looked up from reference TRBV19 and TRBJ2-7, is DGGITQSPKYLFRKEGQNVTLSCEQNLNHDAMYWYRQDPGQGLRLIYYSQIVNDFQKGDIAEGYSVSREKKESFPLTVTSAQKNPTAFYLCASMVSGGNEQYFGPGTRLTVT.

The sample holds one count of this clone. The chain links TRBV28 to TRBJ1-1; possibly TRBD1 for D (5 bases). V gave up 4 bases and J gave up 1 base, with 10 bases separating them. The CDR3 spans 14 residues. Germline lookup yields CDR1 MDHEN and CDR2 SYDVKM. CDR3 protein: CASSSRQKNTEAFF. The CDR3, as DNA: TGTGCCAGCAGTTCTCGACAGAAGAACACTGAAGCTTTCTTT.